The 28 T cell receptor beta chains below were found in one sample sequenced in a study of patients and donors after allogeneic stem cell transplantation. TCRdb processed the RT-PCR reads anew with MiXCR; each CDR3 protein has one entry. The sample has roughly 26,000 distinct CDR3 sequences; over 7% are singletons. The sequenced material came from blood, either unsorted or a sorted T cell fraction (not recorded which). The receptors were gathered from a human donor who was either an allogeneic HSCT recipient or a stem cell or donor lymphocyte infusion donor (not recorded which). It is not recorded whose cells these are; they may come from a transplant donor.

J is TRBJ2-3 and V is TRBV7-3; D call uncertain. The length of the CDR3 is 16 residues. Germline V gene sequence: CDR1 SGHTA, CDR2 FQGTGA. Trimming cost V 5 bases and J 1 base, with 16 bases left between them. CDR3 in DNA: TGTGCCAGCAGCCTCTACCCGGGTGCGCGCACAGATACGCAGTATTTT. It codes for CASSLYPGARTDTQYF.

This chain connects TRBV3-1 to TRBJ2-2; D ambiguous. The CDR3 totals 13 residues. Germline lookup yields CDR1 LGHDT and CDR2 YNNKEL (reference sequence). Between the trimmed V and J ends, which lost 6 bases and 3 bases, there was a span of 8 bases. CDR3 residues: CASRTLDTGELFF. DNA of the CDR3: TGTGCCAGCAGAACCCTCGACACCGGGGAGCTGTTTTTT.

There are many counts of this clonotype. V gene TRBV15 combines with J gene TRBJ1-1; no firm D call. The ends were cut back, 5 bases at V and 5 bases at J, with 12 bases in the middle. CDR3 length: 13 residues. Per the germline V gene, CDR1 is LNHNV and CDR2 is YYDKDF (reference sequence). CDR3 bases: TGTGCCACCAGCGCCCCGTGGGGAACTGAAGCTTTCTTT. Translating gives CATSAPWGTEAFF.

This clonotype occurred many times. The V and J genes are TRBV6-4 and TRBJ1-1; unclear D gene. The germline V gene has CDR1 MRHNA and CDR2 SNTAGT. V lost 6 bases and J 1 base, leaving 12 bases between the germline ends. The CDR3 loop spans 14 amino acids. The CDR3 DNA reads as TGTGCCAGCAGCCCCAACCCGGGGAACACTGAAGCTTTCTTT. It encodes CASSPNPGNTEAFF.

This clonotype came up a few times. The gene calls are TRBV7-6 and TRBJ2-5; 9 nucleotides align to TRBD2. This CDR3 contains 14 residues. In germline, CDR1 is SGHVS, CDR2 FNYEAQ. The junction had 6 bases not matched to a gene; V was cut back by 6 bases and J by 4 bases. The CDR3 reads CASRKYSGGETQYF. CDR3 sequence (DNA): TGTGCCAGCAGAAAATATAGCGGGGGAGAGACCCAGTACTTC. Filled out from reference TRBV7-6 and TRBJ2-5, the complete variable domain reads GAGVSQSPRYKVTKRGQDVALRCDPISGHVSLYWYRQALGQGPEFLTYFNYEAQQDKSGLPNDRFSAERPEGSISTLTIQRTEQRDSAMYRCASRKYSGGETQYFGPGTRLLVL.

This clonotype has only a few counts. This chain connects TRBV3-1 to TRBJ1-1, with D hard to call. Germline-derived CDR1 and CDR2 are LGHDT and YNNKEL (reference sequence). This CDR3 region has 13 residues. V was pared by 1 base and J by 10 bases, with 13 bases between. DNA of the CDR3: TGTGCCAGCAGCCAAGGGACGGTGTCCCGAGCTTTCTTT. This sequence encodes CASSQGTVSRAFF.

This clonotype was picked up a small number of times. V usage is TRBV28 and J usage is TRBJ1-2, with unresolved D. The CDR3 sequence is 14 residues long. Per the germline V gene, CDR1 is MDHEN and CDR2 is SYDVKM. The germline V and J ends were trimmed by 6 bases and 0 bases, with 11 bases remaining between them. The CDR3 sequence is CASRRPSANYGYTF. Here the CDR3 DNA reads TGTGCCAGCAGGAGACCCTCGGCTAACTATGGCTACACCTTC.

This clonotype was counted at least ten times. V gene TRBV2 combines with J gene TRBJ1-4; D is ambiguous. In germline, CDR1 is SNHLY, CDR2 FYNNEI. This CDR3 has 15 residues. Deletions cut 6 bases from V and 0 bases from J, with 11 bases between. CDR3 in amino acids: CASRRSGATNEKLFF. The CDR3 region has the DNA TGTGCCAGCAGGAGGTCGGGTGCAACTAATGAAAAACTGTTTTTT.

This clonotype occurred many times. The CDR3: CSAPPTSGGAHEQFF. DNA of the CDR3: TGCAGTGCCCCCCCGACTAGCGGGGGGGCCCATGAGCAGTTCTTC. This rearrangement joins TRBV20-1 to TRBJ2-1; 14 positions agree with TRBD2. After removal of 6 bases from V and 8 bases from J, the junction contained 9 bases not matched to a gene. This CDR3 contains 15 residues. Germline loops: CDR1 DFQATT, CDR2 SNEGSKA (reference sequence).

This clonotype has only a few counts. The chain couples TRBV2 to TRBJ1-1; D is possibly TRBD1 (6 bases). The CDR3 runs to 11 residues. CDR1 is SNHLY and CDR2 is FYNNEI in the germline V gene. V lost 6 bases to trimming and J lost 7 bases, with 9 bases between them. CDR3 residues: CASRYRVEAFF. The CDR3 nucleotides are TGTGCCAGCAGATACAGGGTTGAAGCTTTCTTT.

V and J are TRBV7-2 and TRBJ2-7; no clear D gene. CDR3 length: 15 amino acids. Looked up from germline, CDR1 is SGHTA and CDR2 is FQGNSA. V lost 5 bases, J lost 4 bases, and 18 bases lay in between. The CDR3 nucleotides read TGTGCCAGCAGCCCCAAAAGTTCGGGCTCTTACGAGCAGTACTTC. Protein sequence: CASSPKSSGSYEQYF.

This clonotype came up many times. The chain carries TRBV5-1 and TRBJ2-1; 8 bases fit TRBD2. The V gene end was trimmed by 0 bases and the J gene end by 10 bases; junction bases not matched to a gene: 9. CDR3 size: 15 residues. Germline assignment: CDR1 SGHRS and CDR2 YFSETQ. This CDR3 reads CASSLVAGGAREQFF. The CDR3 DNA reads TGCGCCAGCAGCTTGGTGGCGGGAGGAGCTCGAGAGCAGTTCTTC.

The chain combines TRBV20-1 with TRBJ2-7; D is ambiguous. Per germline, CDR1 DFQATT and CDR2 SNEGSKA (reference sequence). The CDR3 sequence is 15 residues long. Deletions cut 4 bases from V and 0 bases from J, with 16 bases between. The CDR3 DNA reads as TGCAGTGCTAAACCAAGCAACATGGGCTCCTACGAGCAGTACTTC. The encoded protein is CSAKPSNMGSYEQYF.

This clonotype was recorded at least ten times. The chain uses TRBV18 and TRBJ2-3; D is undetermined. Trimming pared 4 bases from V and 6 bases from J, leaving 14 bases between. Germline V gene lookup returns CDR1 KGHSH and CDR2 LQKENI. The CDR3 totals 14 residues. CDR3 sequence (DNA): TGTGCCAGCTCACGGTTTGCCCGGCCCGATACGCAGTATTTT. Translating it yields CASSRFARPDTQYF.

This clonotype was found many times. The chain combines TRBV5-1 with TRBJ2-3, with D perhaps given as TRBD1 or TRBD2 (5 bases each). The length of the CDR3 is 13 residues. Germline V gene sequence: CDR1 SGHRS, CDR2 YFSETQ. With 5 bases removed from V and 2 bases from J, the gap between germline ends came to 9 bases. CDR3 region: CASRGDLTDTQYF. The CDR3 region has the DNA TGCGCCAGCAGGGGGGACCTCACAGATACGCAGTATTTT.

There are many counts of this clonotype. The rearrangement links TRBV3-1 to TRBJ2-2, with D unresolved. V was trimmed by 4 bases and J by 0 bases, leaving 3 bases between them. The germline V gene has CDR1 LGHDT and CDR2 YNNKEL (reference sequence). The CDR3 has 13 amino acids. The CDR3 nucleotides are TGTGCCAGCAGCCCTTCGAACACCGGGGAGCTGTTTTTT. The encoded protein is CASSPSNTGELFF. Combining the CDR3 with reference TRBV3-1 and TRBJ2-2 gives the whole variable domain DTAVSQTPKYLVTQMGNDKSIKCEQNLGHDTMYWYKQDSKKFLKIMFSYNNKELIINETVPNRFSPKSPDKAHLNLHINSLELGDSAVYFCASSPSNTGELFFGEGSRLTVL.

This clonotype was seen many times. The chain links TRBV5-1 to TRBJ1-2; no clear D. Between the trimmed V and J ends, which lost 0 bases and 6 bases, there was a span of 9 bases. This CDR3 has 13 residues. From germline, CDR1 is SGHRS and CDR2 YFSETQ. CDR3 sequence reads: CASSLALLDGYTF. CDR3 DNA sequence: TGCGCCAGCAGCTTGGCGCTACTTGATGGCTACACCTTC.

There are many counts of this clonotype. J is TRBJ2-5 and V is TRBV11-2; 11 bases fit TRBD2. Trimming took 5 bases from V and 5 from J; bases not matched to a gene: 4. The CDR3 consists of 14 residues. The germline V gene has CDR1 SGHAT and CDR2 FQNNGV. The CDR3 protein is CASSVLAGEETQYF. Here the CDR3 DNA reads TGTGCCAGCAGCGTACTAGCGGGAGAGGAGACCCAGTACTTC.

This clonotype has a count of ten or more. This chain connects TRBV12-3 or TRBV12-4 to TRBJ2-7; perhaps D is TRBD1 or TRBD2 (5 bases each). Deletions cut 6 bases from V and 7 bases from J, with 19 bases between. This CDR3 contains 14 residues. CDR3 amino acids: CASSLGTQLGEQYF. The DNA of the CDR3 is TGTGCCAGCAGCCTGGGGACCCAATTGGGTGAGCAGTACTTC.

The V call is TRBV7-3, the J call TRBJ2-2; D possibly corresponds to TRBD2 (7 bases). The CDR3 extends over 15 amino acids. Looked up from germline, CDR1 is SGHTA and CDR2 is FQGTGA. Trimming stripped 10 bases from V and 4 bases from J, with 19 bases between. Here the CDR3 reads CATSAAGAPTGELFF. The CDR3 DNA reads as TGTGCCACATCTGCGGCGGGGGCCCCCACCGGGGAGCTGTTTTTT.

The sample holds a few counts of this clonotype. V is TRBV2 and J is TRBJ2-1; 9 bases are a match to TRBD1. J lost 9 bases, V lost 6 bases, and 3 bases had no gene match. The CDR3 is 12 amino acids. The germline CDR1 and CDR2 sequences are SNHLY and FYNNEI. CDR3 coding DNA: TGTGCCAGCAGGGACAGGGGTGGTGAGCAGTTCTTC. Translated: CASRDRGGEQFF.

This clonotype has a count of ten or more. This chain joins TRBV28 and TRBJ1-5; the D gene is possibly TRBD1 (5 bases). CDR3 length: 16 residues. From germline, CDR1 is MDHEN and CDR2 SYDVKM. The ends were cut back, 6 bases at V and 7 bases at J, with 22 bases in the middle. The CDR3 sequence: CASSLPPGMERQPQHF. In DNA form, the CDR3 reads TGTGCCAGCAGCTTGCCCCCAGGGATGGAAAGGCAGCCCCAGCATTTT.

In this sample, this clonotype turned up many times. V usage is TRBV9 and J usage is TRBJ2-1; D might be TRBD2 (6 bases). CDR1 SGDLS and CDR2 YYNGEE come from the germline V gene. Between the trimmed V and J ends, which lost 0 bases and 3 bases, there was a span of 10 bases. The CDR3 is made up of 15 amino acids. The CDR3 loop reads CASSVGWEDYNEQFF. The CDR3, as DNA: TGTGCCAGCAGCGTAGGGTGGGAGGACTACAATGAGCAGTTCTTC.

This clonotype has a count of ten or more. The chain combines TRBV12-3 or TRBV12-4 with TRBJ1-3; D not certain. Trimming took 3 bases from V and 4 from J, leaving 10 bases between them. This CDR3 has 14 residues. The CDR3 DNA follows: TGTGCCAGCAGTTTGTGGGCGAAAGGAAACACCATATATTTT. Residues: CASSLWAKGNTIYF.

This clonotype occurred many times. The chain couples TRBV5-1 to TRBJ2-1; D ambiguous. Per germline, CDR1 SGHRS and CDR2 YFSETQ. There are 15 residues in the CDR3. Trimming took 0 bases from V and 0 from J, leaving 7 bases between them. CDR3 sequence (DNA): TGCGCCAGCAGCTTGGCGGTGAGCTCCTACAATGAGCAGTTCTTC. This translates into CASSLAVSSYNEQFF.

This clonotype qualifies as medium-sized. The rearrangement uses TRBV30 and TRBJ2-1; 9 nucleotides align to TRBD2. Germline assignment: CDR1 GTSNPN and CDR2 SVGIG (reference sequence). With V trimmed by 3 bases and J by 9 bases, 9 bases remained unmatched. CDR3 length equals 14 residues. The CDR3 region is CAWRSWTSEGEQFF. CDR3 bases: TGTGCCTGGAGGTCCTGGACTAGCGAGGGTGAGCAGTTCTTC.

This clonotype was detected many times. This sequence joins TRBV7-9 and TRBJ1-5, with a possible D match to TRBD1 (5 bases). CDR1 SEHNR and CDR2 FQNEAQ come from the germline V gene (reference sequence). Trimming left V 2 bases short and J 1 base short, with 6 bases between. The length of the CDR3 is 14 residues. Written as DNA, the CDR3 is TGTGCCAGCAGCTTACAGGGCAGCAATCAGCCCCAGCATTTT. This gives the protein CASSLQGSNQPQHF.

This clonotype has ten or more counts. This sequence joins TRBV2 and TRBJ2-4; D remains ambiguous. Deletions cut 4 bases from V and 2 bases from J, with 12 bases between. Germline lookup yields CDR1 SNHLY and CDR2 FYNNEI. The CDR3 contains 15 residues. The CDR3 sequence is CASSVRSGTKNIQYF. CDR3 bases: TGTGCCAGCAGTGTAAGGTCAGGAACCAAAAACATTCAGTACTTC.